These 14 T cell receptor beta chains were all obtained from the same sample, sequenced in a study of cytomegalovirus exposure and HLA in healthy donors. The primer mix had 60 Vbeta and 13 Jbeta primers. Measured with immunoSEQ multiplex PCR; TCRdb has only the in-frame clones, and not every one. The data hold about 86,000 clones, with around 80% observed a single time. Sequenced material: PBMCs. Every receptor here comes from a male donor in good health and CMV-seropositive.

This clone was counted between two and nine times. The chain links TRBV7-9 to TRBJ2-3; 12 bases agree with TRBD2. V dropped 1 base and J dropped 0; count of bases not matched to a gene: 2. The CDR3 sequence is 17 residues long. The germline V gene has CDR1 SEHNR and CDR2 FQNEAQ (reference sequence). CDR3 in DNA: TGTGCCAGCAGCTTAGTAGGACTAGCGGGAAGCACAGATACGCAGTATTTT. Amino acid sequence: CASSLVGLAGSTDTQYF.

This clone has just one count. J is TRBJ2-7 and V is TRBV10-3; a possible D gene is TRBD1 (5 bases). Trimming left V 3 bases short and J 1 base short, with 10 bases between. This CDR3 is 14 amino acids long. From germline, CDR1 is ENHRY and CDR2 SYGVKD. In DNA, the CDR3 is TGTGCCATCAGTGATCTTGACAGATCCTACGAGCAGTACTTC. Protein product: CAISDLDRSYEQYF.

The chain has TRBV5-1 and TRBJ2-5, with 14 bases matching TRBD2. The V segment lost 4 bases and the J segment 5 bases; nucleotides outside the gene matches: 10. Germline V gene data show CDR1 as SGHRS and CDR2 as YFSETQ. There are 17 residues in the CDR3. This CDR3 reads CASSKGTSGSLEETQYF. The CDR3 DNA reads TGCGCCAGCAGCAAAGGGACTAGCGGGAGTCTGGAGGAGACCCAGTACTTC.

This clone was seen more than once but under ten times. The chain combines TRBV2 with TRBJ1-2, with 7 bases that match TRBD1. V trimming: 9 bases; J trimming: 5 bases; junction bases outside the gene matches: 6. This CDR3 comprises 12 residues. Germline values: CDR1 SNHLY, CDR2 FYNNEI. The CDR3 DNA reads as TGTGCCAGTGGCGACAGGGTGTATGGCTACACCTTC. Translating gives CASGDRVYGYTF.

The chain uses TRBV19 and TRBJ2-3, with D perhaps matching TRBD1 (5 bases). The CDR3 runs 14 residues. Trimming cost V 1 base and J 0 bases, with 5 bases left between them. CDR1 is LNHDA, CDR2 SQIVND, per germline (reference sequence). CDR3 coding DNA: TGTGCCAGTAGTATAGGACAGAGCACAGATACGCAGTATTTT. Residues: CASSIGQSTDTQYF.

This clone was seen a handful of times. This chain links TRBV4-2 with TRBJ2-1; perhaps TRBD2 as D (6 bases). The V gene's germline CDR1 is LGHNA and CDR2 YNFKEQ. Deletions cut 0 bases from V and 7 bases from J, with 16 bases between. The CDR3 runs 16 residues. CDR3 in DNA: TGTGCCAGCAGCCAAGAAGATTTGCAGGGAGGTAATGAGCAGTTCTTC. Translating it yields CASSQEDLQGGNEQFF.

This CDR3 is CASSEPLPGLETQYF. The DNA for the CDR3 is TGTGCCAGCAGCGAGCCCCTGCCAGGGTTAGAGACCCAGTACTTC. This chain links TRBV5-6 with TRBJ2-5; D is perhaps TRBD1 (5 bases). Per the germline V gene, CDR1 is SGHDT and CDR2 is YYEEEE. The V end was cut by 4 bases, the J end by 4 bases, with 17 bases between. The CDR3 extends over 15 amino acids.

The rearrangement uses TRBV5-6 and TRBJ2-1, with 10 bases lining up with TRBD2. Germline values: CDR1 SGHDT, CDR2 YYEEEE. The CDR3 sequence is 15 residues long. After removal of 5 bases from V and 4 bases from J, the junction contained 6 bases not matched to a gene. The CDR3 DNA sequence: TGTGCCAGCAGTGGGAGCGGGAGGGGTTACAATGAGCAGTTCTTC. Translated, it gives CASSGSGRGYNEQFF.

The chain couples TRBV6-1 to TRBJ2-7; TRBD1 agrees at 7 bases. This CDR3 contains 15 residues. The ends lost 0 bases at V and 5 bases at J; junction bases unmatched: 7. Germline CDR1 and CDR2: MNHNS and SASEGT. CDR3 sequence reads: CASSEAGTVGNEQYF. The DNA for the CDR3 is TGTGCCAGCAGTGAAGCTGGGACAGTGGGAAACGAGCAGTACTTC.

The chain recombines TRBV9 with TRBJ1-2; D might be TRBD1 (6 bases). The CDR3 totals 13 residues. V was clipped by 0 bases and J by 5 bases, with 8 bases between them. Germline loops: CDR1 SGDLS, CDR2 YYNGEE. CDR3 coding DNA: TGTGCCAGCAGCGTAGGCCAGGGGTATGGCTACACCTTC. Translating it yields CASSVGQGYGYTF.

On this clone: The same CDR3 arises from other DNA sequences in this sample as well. The chain employs TRBV5-1 and TRBJ2-1; D gene uncertain. The length of the CDR3 is 15 residues. Germline CDR1 and CDR2: SGHRS and YFSETQ. V lost 1 base and J 0 bases, leaving 8 bases between the germline ends. The CDR3: CASSLRESSYNEQFF. The CDR3 DNA follows: TGCGCCAGCAGCTTGAGAGAAAGCTCCTACAATGAGCAGTTCTTC. Together with reference TRBV5-1 and TRBJ2-1, the CDR3 gives the full variable domain: KAGVTQTPRYLIKTRGQQVTLSCSPISGHRSVSWYQQTPGQGLQFLFEYFSETQRNKGNFPGRFSGRQFSNSRSEMNVSTLELGDSALYLCASSLRESSYNEQFFGPGTRLTVL.

The V call is TRBV14, the J call TRBJ2-5, with D possibly TRBD1 on 5 matching bases. CDR3 size: 13 residues. CDR1 SGHDN and CDR2 FVKESK come from the germline V gene. V was pared by 0 bases and J by 11 bases, with 13 bases between. The CDR3: CASSQDRSWTQYF. The CDR3 DNA follows: TGTGCCAGCAGCCAAGATAGGTCGTGGACACAGTACTTC.

The V call is TRBV7-8, the J call TRBJ2-1; 10 nucleotides line up with TRBD2. Germline V CDR1 and CDR2: SGHVS, FQNEAQ. V lost 4 bases, J lost 4 bases, and 7 bases stayed unmatched. This CDR3 is 16 amino acids long. The CDR3 coding sequence is TGTGCCAGCAGCTCCGGACTAGCGGCTCTTTACAATGAGCAGTTCTTC. This sequence encodes CASSSGLAALYNEQFF.

V usage is TRBV10-3 and J usage is TRBJ2-7, with D possibly TRBD2 on 6 matching bases. The germline V gene has CDR1 ENHRY and CDR2 SYGVKD. The CDR3 totals 12 residues. V lost 6 bases and J lost 0, with 6 bases in between. CDR3 sequence reads: CAISGGSYEQYF. CDR3 nucleotide sequence: TGTGCCATCAGCGGGGGCTCCTACGAGCAGTACTTC.